Below are 28 T cell receptor beta chains sequenced from a single sample in a study of T cells after posttransplantation cyclophosphamide. Controls had myeloablative marrow grafts with methotrexate and calcineurin inhibitor, sampled at 1 year. Sequencing used immunoSEQ multiplex PCR; TCRdb keeps in-frame clones, though not all of them. Of approximately 21,000 clones listed, 65% to 90% are singletons. Sequencing used PBMCs, obtained 362 days after allogeneic stem cell transplant with calcineurin inhibitor and methotrexate. These receptors all come from a female patient aged 30-39 years who received an allogeneic stem cell transplant from an unrelated donor, was CMV-positive, and had acute and chronic GVHD. Some of the T cells may derive from the graft donor.

The CDR3 nucleotides read TGTGCCAGCAGCTTGGTAGGAGTGGGTGACTATGGCTACACCTTC. This gives the protein CASSLVGVGDYGYTF. The genes are TRBV11-2 and TRBJ1-2; D remains unclear. This CDR3 is built from 15 residues. The germline CDR1 and CDR2 sequences are SGHAT and FQNNGV. V lost 3 bases to trimming and J lost 3 bases, with 14 bases between them.

V and J are TRBV10-3 and TRBJ2-2; D perhaps matches TRBD1 (5 bases). The V gene's germline CDR1 is ENHRY and CDR2 SYGVKD. This CDR3 is built from 13 residues. Trimming took off 2 bases at V and 5 bases at J, with 6 bases between the two ends. The CDR3 DNA sequence: TGTGCCATCAGTGAGGCAGGGACCGGGGAGCTGTTTTTT. Translated, it gives CAISEAGTGELFF.

The J gene is TRBJ2-2, the V gene TRBV18; D is possibly TRBD2 (5 bases). This CDR3 has 15 residues. The V end lost 3 bases, the J end lost 4 bases, and 12 bases lay between the germline ends. Germline assignment: CDR1 KGHSH and CDR2 LQKENI. CDR3 bases: TGTGCCAGCTCACCCGTTGCGGAGGCCACCGGGGAGCTGTTTTTT. It yields the protein CASSPVAEATGELFF.

V and J are TRBV27 and TRBJ2-7; 9 bases match TRBD1. The germline V gene has CDR1 MNHEY and CDR2 SMNVEV (reference sequence). V lost 8 bases to trimming and J lost 2 bases; unmatched junction nucleotides: 16. The CDR3 extends over 17 amino acids. DNA of the CDR3: TGTGCCAGCTCCATGATTGGGTCCAGACAGGGGGCCTACGAGCAGTACTTC. Translation: CASSMIGSRQGAYEQYF.

The V gene is TRBV19, the J gene TRBJ2-5; no firm D call. Per germline, CDR1 LNHDA and CDR2 SQIVND (reference sequence). With 6 bases removed from V and 5 bases from J, the gap between germline ends came to 13 bases. The CDR3 is made up of 13 amino acids. CDR3 DNA sequence: TGTGCCAGTAGCCAACCCCTATCGGAGACCCAGTACTTC. Translated: CASSQPLSETQYF.

The chain has TRBV28 and TRBJ1-2; possibly TRBD1 for D (5 bases). The CDR3 runs to 16 residues. The V end lost 6 bases, the J end lost 8 bases, and 25 bases lay between the germline ends. From germline, CDR1 is MDHEN and CDR2 SYDVKM. The DNA for the CDR3 is TGTGCCAGCAGAAGTCTGAGCGGAGGGGAAGTCTGGGGCTACACCTTC. Translating it yields CASRSLSGGEVWGYTF.

V gene TRBV30 combines with J gene TRBJ2-1; tentatively, D is TRBD2 (5 bases). The V gene lost 2 bases and the J gene lost 8 bases, with 10 bases spanning the gap. In germline, CDR1 is GTSNPN, CDR2 SVGIG (reference sequence). The CDR3 is made up of 12 amino acids. As DNA, the CDR3 is TGTGCCTGGAGTCCCGTCGGGGATGAGCAGTTCTTC. Translation gives CAWSPVGDEQFF.

The rearrangement links TRBV19 to TRBJ1-4; D unclear. The CDR3 contains 15 residues. Germline V gives CDR1 LNHDA, CDR2 SQIVND (reference sequence). V lost 3 bases and J 0 bases, leaving 8 bases between the germline ends. CDR3 nucleotide sequence: TGTGCCAGTAGTATGCGGGGTTCAACTAATGAAAAACTGTTTTTT. Its translation is CASSMRGSTNEKLFF.

About this clone: Germline is not matched at one junction end, which may reflect a read error. The DNA of the CDR3 is TGTGCTAGCAGCCTCACTGGACTAGCGGGGTTACAAGAGACCCAGTACTTC. Residues: CASSLTGLAGLQETQYF. The rearrangement joins TRBV7-7 to TRBJ2-5; 12 bases are a match to TRBD2. The CDR3 has 17 amino acids. CDR1 and CDR2 from the germline V gene are SSHAT and FNYEAQ (reference sequence).

This clone was picked up one time. V gene TRBV19 combines with J gene TRBJ2-3, with TRBD1 as a possible D gene (5 bases). The CDR3 loop spans 13 amino acids. Trimming removed 5 bases at V and 3 bases at J, with 9 bases between. Germline CDR1 reads LNHDA; CDR2 reads SQIVND (reference sequence). The CDR3, as DNA: TGTGCCAGTAGTTTCCAGGGAACAGATACGCAGTATTTT. Translated: CASSFQGTDTQYF.

The rearrangement uses TRBV27 and TRBJ1-2, with 9 bases matching TRBD1. The ends lost 7 bases at V and 6 bases at J; junction bases unmatched: 6. The CDR3 covers 13 residues. CDR1 is MNHEY and CDR2 is SMNVEV in the germline V gene (reference sequence). CDR3 sequence: CASTGQGNHGYTF. In DNA form, the CDR3 reads TGTGCCAGCACCGGACAGGGGAATCATGGCTACACCTTC.

The chain recombines TRBV5-1 with TRBJ2-3; 8 bases match TRBD1. Germline-derived CDR1 and CDR2 are SGHRS and YFSETQ. The V gene end was trimmed by 4 bases and the J gene end by 6 bases; junction bases not matched to a gene: 7. This CDR3 has 14 amino acids. The CDR3, as DNA: TGCGCCAGCAGCAGGACAGGGTTGAGTGATACGCAGTATTTT. Residues: CASSRTGLSDTQYF.

The rearrangement links TRBV19 to TRBJ1-2; perhaps TRBD1 as D (5 bases). The V end was cut by 7 bases, the J end by 8 bases, with 14 bases between. Germline-derived CDR1 and CDR2 are LNHDA and SQIVND (reference sequence). The CDR3 extends over 12 amino acids. Written as DNA, the CDR3 is TGTGCCAGTACTGGGGCTCTCGAGGGCTACACCTTC. Its translation: CASTGALEGYTF.

The J gene is TRBJ1-5, the V gene TRBV2; no clear D gene. The V gene's germline CDR1 is SNHLY and CDR2 FYNNEI. The ends were cut back, 5 bases at V and 2 bases at J, with 10 bases in the middle. The length of the CDR3 is 14 residues. The CDR3 reads CASSRAEGNQPQHF. The CDR3 nucleotides are TGTGCCAGCAGTAGGGCGGAGGGCAATCAGCCCCAGCATTTT.

Of note for this clone: Other nucleotide sequences from this sample produce the same CDR3. The chain couples TRBV10-1 to TRBJ2-4; D is ambiguous. Trimming removed 11 bases at V and 14 bases at J, with 10 bases between. CDR1 WNHNN and CDR2 SYGVQD come from the germline V gene (reference sequence). The CDR3 is 8 amino acids. CDR3 region: CAGSGEYF. Here the CDR3 DNA reads TGCGCCGGGTCTGGAGAGTACTTC.

The rearrangement joins TRBV7-3 to TRBJ2-5; 9 nucleotides line up with TRBD1. Per germline, CDR1 SGHTA and CDR2 FQGTGA. The CDR3 totals 15 residues. J was trimmed by 7 bases and V by 4 bases; bases with no gene match: 10. CDR3 in DNA: TGTGCCAGCAGCTCAACTCCGGGACAGGGCACGACCCAGTACTTC. It is translated as CASSSTPGQGTTQYF.

The chain employs TRBV7-2 and TRBJ1-3, with unresolved D. CDR1 is SGHTA, CDR2 FQGNSA, per germline. CDR3 size: 14 residues. V lost 5 bases to trimming and J lost 2 bases, with 10 bases between them. DNA for the CDR3: TGTGCCAGCAGCCTCGGAGGAGCTGGAAACACCATATATTTT. Amino acid sequence: CASSLGGAGNTIYF. The full variable domain, with the rest looked up from reference TRBV7-2 and TRBJ1-3, is GAGVSQSPSNKVTEKGKDVELRCDPISGHTALYWYRQSLGQGLEFLIYFQGNSAPDKSGLPSDRFSAERTGGSVSTLTIQRTQQEDSAVYLCASSLGGAGNTIYFGEGSWLTVV.

The chain is built from TRBV29-1 and TRBJ2-3; 7 positions agree with TRBD1. From germline, CDR1 is SQVTM and CDR2 ANQGSEA. With 6 bases clipped from V and 3 bases from J, the junction kept 3 bases outside the gene matches. The CDR3 spans 12 residues. In DNA form, the CDR3 reads TGCAGCGTGGTGACAGGGACAGATACGCAGTATTTT. It encodes CSVVTGTDTQYF.

CDR3 DNA sequence: TGCGCCAGCAGCTACGGACAGCTGGGGAATTCACCCCTCCACTTT. Amino acid sequence: CASSYGQLGNSPLHF. V is TRBV4-1 and J is TRBJ1-6; tentative D call: TRBD1 (6 bases). Deletions cut 5 bases from V and 7 bases from J, with 15 bases between. The germline gives CDR1 MGHRA, CDR2 YSYEKL. CDR3 size: 15 residues.

This chain joins TRBV25-1 and TRBJ2-7, with D maybe TRBD1 (5 bases). The CDR3 is made up of 11 amino acids. V lost 7 bases, J lost 2 bases, and 6 bases lay in between. CDR1 and CDR2 from the germline V gene are MGHDK and SYGVNS. The CDR3 protein is CASIGAYEQYF. CDR3 sequence (DNA): TGTGCCAGCATAGGGGCCTACGAGCAGTACTTC.

Only a few counts were recorded for this clone. The gene calls are TRBV6-4 and TRBJ1-1, with a tentative D call TRBD1 (5 bases). The V end lost 6 bases, the J end lost 4 bases, and 18 bases lay between the germline ends. Germline V CDR1 and CDR2: MRHNA, SNTAGT. The CDR3 covers 15 residues. The CDR3 DNA reads as TGTGCCAGCAGGCCGTACGCCCTTAGGGGCACTGAAGCTTTCTTT. Translating it yields CASRPYALRGTEAFF.

A single count supports this clone. This sequence joins TRBV19 and TRBJ2-2; 7 bases are shared with TRBD2. Per the germline V gene, CDR1 is LNHDA and CDR2 is SQIVND (reference sequence). The CDR3 is 14 residues long. V trimming: 8 bases; J trimming: 1 base; junction bases outside the gene matches: 4. The CDR3: CASSGGMNTGELFF. Written as DNA, the CDR3 is TGTGCCAGTTCCGGGGGGATGAACACCGGGGAGCTGTTTTTT.

V gene TRBV11-1 combines with J gene TRBJ2-5; D call uncertain. V lost 3 bases to trimming and J lost 1 base, with 9 bases between them. CDR1 is SGHAT and CDR2 is FQDESV in the germline V gene (reference sequence). CDR3 size: 14 residues. CDR3 loop: CASSFAGSQETQYF. The CDR3 DNA sequence: TGTGCCAGCAGCTTTGCTGGCAGCCAAGAGACCCAGTACTTC.

This chain links TRBV10-3 with TRBJ1-2; possible D gene TRBD1, 6 bases. Trimming took off 8 bases at V and 4 bases at J, with 11 bases between the two ends. Germline CDR1 ENHRY, CDR2 SYGVKD. This CDR3 has 12 amino acids. The CDR3 coding sequence is TGTGCCATCTATGGGACAATCTATGGCTACACCTTC. As protein: CAIYGTIYGYTF.

The sample holds a few counts of this clone. The V and J genes are TRBV10-3 and TRBJ2-7; D might be TRBD2 (5 bases). Trimming removed 6 bases at V and 3 bases at J, with 9 bases between. The CDR3 is 12 amino acids. Germline values: CDR1 ENHRY, CDR2 SYGVKD. The CDR3 loop is CAISPDYYEQYF. CDR3 bases: TGTGCCATCAGCCCAGACTACTACGAGCAGTACTTC.

This clone was counted only a few times. The V gene is TRBV11-2, the J gene TRBJ2-1; no clear D gene. Germline V gene sequence: CDR1 SGHAT, CDR2 FQNNGV. The CDR3 extends over 14 amino acids. The V gene lost 1 base and the J gene lost 8 bases, with 12 bases spanning the gap. For the CDR3, the DNA is TGTGCCAGCAGCTTAGGTCTAGGAGTCGATGAGCAGTTCTTC. It yields the protein CASSLGLGVDEQFF.

This chain uses TRBV19 with TRBJ2-3, with D unclear. CDR1 is LNHDA, CDR2 SQIVND, per germline (reference sequence). There are 14 residues in the CDR3. Trimming stripped 6 bases from V and 2 bases from J, with 12 bases between. The CDR3 protein is CASRETTSTDTQYF. Here the CDR3 DNA reads TGTGCCAGTAGAGAAACGACATCCACAGATACGCAGTATTTT.

The rearrangement uses TRBV30 and TRBJ1-1; D might be TRBD1 (6 bases). The CDR3 is made up of 14 amino acids. Germline V gene sequence: CDR1 GTSNPN, CDR2 SVGIG (reference sequence). Trimming pared 2 bases from V and 4 bases from J, leaving 14 bases between. CDR3 residues: CAWSTDSRGTEAFF. In nucleotides, the CDR3 is TGTGCCTGGAGTACGGACAGTCGCGGCACTGAAGCTTTCTTT.